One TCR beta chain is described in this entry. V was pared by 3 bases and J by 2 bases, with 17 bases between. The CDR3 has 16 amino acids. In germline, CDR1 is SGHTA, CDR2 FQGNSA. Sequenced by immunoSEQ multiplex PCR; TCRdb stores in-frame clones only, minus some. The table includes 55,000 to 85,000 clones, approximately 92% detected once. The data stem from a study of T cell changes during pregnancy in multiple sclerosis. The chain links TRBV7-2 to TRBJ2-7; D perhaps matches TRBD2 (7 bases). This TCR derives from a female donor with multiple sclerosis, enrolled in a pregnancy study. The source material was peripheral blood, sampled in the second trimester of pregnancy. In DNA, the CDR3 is TGTGCCAGCAGCTTCGTGGGGGGGCTATCCGCCTACGAGCAGTACTTC. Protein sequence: CASSFVGGLSAYEQYF.